Detailed here is one TCR beta chain. Its antigen remains unknown. PCR amplification relied on 60 Vbeta primers (plus 13 Jbeta primers). Assay used: immunoSEQ multiplex PCR; TCRdb lists only in-frame clones, some missing. The sample shows fewer than 150,000 clones, 77% of them seen only once. These data belong to a study of cytomegalovirus exposure and HLA in healthy donors. Study findings and constraints: One cluster of highly shared sequence variants probably arose as a sequencing artifact. The records held CMV serostatus as the only immune exposure information. Donors belonging to an Asian-associated ancestry cluster reportedly showed fewer N-insertions in productive TCRs than the approximately 700-donor mean, according to what a later analysis found.

CDR3 length: 13 residues. Germline CDR1 and CDR2: KGHSH and LQKENI. The V end lost 2 bases, the J end lost 1 base, and 6 bases lay between the germline ends. Missing from this donor's record is the CMV serostatus. Sequencing input: PBMCs. This sequence originates from a human donor in good health. J is TRBJ2-7 and V is TRBV18, with no clear D. CDR3 bases: TGTGCCAGCTCACCATCTTTATCCTACGAGCAGTACTTC. It translates to CASSPSLSYEQYF.